One T cell receptor (beta chain) is described in this entry. The antigen remains unidentified. This record belongs to a study of T cell responses to AZD1222 COVID-19 vaccine. Broader study findings: It was only after the peak T cell response that any repertoires were sampled.

The table came from immunoSEQ multiplex PCR; TCRdb's copy has only in-frame clones and leaves some out. Of around 85,000 clones in the sample, around 86% are singletons; the top ten hold 6.3%. Trimming at V came to 4 bases and at J to 1 base, leaving 5 bases not matched to a gene. Germline loops: CDR1 GTSNPN, CDR2 SVGIG (reference sequence). The length of the CDR3 is 14 residues. The chain couples TRBV30 to TRBJ2-5; 8 bases line up with TRBD1. The clonotype was recovered from an adult in good health. The sequencing here drew on peripheral blood, taken on day 0 of AZD1222 vaccination. CDR3: CAWNRGTGQETQYF. In DNA form, the CDR3 reads TGTGCCTGGAACAGAGGGACAGGCCAAGAGACCCAGTACTTC.